These 17 T cell receptor beta chains came from one sample sequenced in a study of OX40 agonist ivuxolimab in advanced cancers. TCRdb keeps only in-frame clones here, not all; method: immunoSEQ multiplex PCR. The table shows approximately 58,000 clones, with approximately 80% occurring only once. The starting material was CD4+ or CD8+ T cells sorted from blood, obtained in a trial of the OX40 agonist ivuxolimab. All receptors come from an adult with an advanced solid tumor such as melanoma, head and neck, liver or kidney cancer.

With respect to this clone: The junction shows a germline mismatch at one end, possibly a read error. CDR3 bases: TGTGCCAGTAGTTTAGACGGACAGGGATACACTGAAGCTTTCTTT. This encodes CASSLDGQGYTEAFF. The rearrangement links TRBV19 to TRBJ1-1; 8 nucleotides line up with TRBD1. CDR3 size: 15 residues. Germline V gene data show CDR1 as LNHDA and CDR2 as SQIVND (reference sequence).

The J gene is TRBJ2-1, the V gene TRBV5-6; 15 bases are shared with TRBD2. V gave up 5 bases and J gave up 7 bases; unmatched junction bases: 7. Germline V gives CDR1 SGHDT, CDR2 YYEEEE. The CDR3 has 16 residues. Written as DNA, the CDR3 is TGTGCCAGCAGAGGACTAGCGGGAGGGCGTATGAATGAGCAGTTCTTC. It translates to CASRGLAGGRMNEQFF. Full variable domain (outside the CDR3, taken from reference TRBV5-6 and TRBJ2-1): DAGVTQSPTHLIKTRGQQVTLRCSPKSGHDTVSWYQQALGQGPQFIFQYYEEEERQRGNFPDRFSGHQFPNYSSELNVNALLLGDSALYLCASRGLAGGRMNEQFFGPGTRLTVL.

V is TRBV2 and J is TRBJ2-5; D not resolved. Germline CDR1 SNHLY, CDR2 FYNNEI. V was cut by 7 bases and J by 5 bases, with 8 bases left in between. The CDR3 length is 11 residues. CDR3 nucleotides: TGTGCCAGCACCGGGCAGGAGACCCAGTACTTC. It translates to CASTGQETQYF.

The chain's CDR3 is CASRAPTASGYTGELFF. For the CDR3, the DNA is TGTGCCAGCAGGGCTCCCACAGCTAGCGGGTACACCGGGGAGCTGTTTTTT. V usage is TRBV2 and J usage is TRBJ2-2; TRBD2 agrees at 8 bases. V was pared by 6 bases and J by 3 bases, with 12 bases of the junction left unmatched. Per the germline V gene, CDR1 is SNHLY and CDR2 is FYNNEI. The CDR3 is 17 residues long.

V gene TRBV15 combines with J gene TRBJ2-1; the D gene is possibly TRBD1 (6 bases). The V gene's germline CDR1 is LNHNV and CDR2 YYDKDF (reference sequence). There are 15 residues in the CDR3. With 1 base removed from V and 3 bases from J, the gap between germline ends came to 10 bases. For the CDR3, the DNA is TGTGCCACCAGCAGAGCTCGGGGACACTACAATGAGCAGTTCTTC. Encoded protein: CATSRARGHYNEQFF.

This chain connects TRBV11-2 to TRBJ2-2; 7 nucleotides line up with TRBD1. Germline loops: CDR1 SGHAT, CDR2 FQNNGV. The CDR3 length is 16 residues. Germline trimming cut 1 base from V and 4 bases from J; bases unmatched to any gene: 6. CDR3 in amino acids: CASSLVRQGPTGELFF. DNA of the CDR3: TGTGCCAGCAGCTTAGTACGACAGGGCCCCACCGGGGAGCTGTTTTTT.

The V and J genes are TRBV7-2 and TRBJ2-5; a possible D gene is TRBD1 (5 bases). CDR1 is SGHTA, CDR2 FQGNSA, per germline. The CDR3 extends over 17 amino acids. The V and J ends lost 1 base and 1 base respectively, with 16 bases between them. The CDR3 is CASSLEGLLPLQETQYF. In DNA, the CDR3 is TGTGCCAGCAGCTTAGAGGGGCTACTCCCTCTCCAAGAGACCCAGTACTTC.

The rearrangement uses TRBV7-9 and TRBJ1-1; D uncertain. The CDR3 is 14 residues long. V was shortened by 0 bases and J by 4 bases, with 9 bases between the two germline ends. Per the germline V gene, CDR1 is SEHNR and CDR2 is FQNEAQ (reference sequence). CDR3 region: CASSLAATATEAFF. Here the CDR3 DNA reads TGTGCCAGCAGCTTAGCGGCAACGGCCACTGAAGCTTTCTTT.

V usage is TRBV15 and J usage is TRBJ1-1; 8 positions match TRBD1. This CDR3 region has 16 residues. CDR1 and CDR2 from the germline V gene are LNHNV and YYDKDF (reference sequence). The V gene end was trimmed by 0 bases and the J gene end by 4 bases; junction bases not matched to a gene: 7. This CDR3 reads CATSREQGVKGTEAFF. The CDR3, as DNA: TGTGCCACCAGCAGAGAACAGGGGGTGAAAGGCACTGAAGCTTTCTTT. Drawing the rest from reference TRBV15 and TRBJ1-1, the complete variable domain is DAMVIQNPRYQVTQFGKPVTLSCSQTLNHNVMYWYQQKSSQAPKLLFHYYDKDFNNEADTPDNFQSRRPNTSFCFLDIRSPGLGDTAMYLCATSREQGVKGTEAFFGQGTRLTVV.

This clone was seen a handful of times. The genes are TRBV7-8 and TRBJ2-5; 15 positions match TRBD2. Trimming took 5 bases from V and 1 from J; bases not matched to a gene: 8. Germline loops: CDR1 SGHVS, CDR2 FQNEAQ. This CDR3 is 18 amino acids long. The CDR3 spells CASSPKGLAGGLQETQYF. The CDR3 DNA reads TGTGCCAGCAGCCCCAAGGGACTAGCGGGGGGACTCCAAGAGACCCAGTACTTC. Full variable domain (remainder filled in from reference TRBV7-8 and TRBJ2-5): GAGVSQSPRYKVAKRGQDVALRCDPISGHVSLFWYQQALGQGPEFLTYFQNEAQLDKSGLPSDRFFAERPEGSVSTLKIQRTQQEDSAVYLCASSPKGLAGGLQETQYFGPGTRLLVL.

This clone has a handful of counts. This chain uses TRBV5-6 with TRBJ1-4; 9 positions match TRBD1. Trimming removed 3 bases from V and 7 bases from J; junction bases left unmatched: 7. The germline V gene encodes CDR1 SGHDT and CDR2 YYEEEE. CDR3 length: 15 amino acids. CDR3 protein: CASSSPTGGSEKLFF. The CDR3 DNA is TGTGCCAGCAGCTCCCCGACAGGGGGAAGTGAAAAACTGTTTTTT.

This rearrangement joins TRBV19 to TRBJ2-5; D possibly corresponds to TRBD2 (7 bases). Trimming left V 4 bases short and J 7 bases short, with 19 bases between. The CDR3 runs to 15 residues. Germline lookup yields CDR1 LNHDA and CDR2 SQIVND (reference sequence). CDR3 loop: CASSTGQSPGGTQYF. CDR3 nucleotides: TGTGCCAGTAGTACCGGACAGAGCCCGGGGGGGACCCAGTACTTC.

The gene calls are TRBV25-1 and TRBJ1-5; TRBD1 matches 8 bases. CDR1 is MGHDK, CDR2 SYGVNS, per germline. This CDR3 region has 16 residues. V lost 1 base to trimming and J lost 2 bases; unmatched junction nucleotides: 4. The CDR3 loop is CASSEFGGQGNQPQHF. The CDR3 bases are TGTGCCAGCAGTGAATTCGGGGGACAGGGCAATCAGCCCCAGCATTTT.

The chain is built from TRBV21-1 and TRBJ2-4. TRBV21-1 is listed as a pseudogene. The length of the CDR3 is 16 residues. The CDR3 loop reads CASFNPGAAVKNIQYF. Written as DNA, the CDR3 is TGTGCCAGCTTCAACCCGGGGGCTGCTGTTAAAAACATTCAGTACTTC.

The V gene is TRBV29-1, the J gene TRBJ2-6, with 8 bases aligning to TRBD1. CDR3 size: 14 residues. With 7 bases clipped from V and 2 bases from J, the junction kept 4 bases outside the gene matches. Germline V gene lookup returns CDR1 SQVTM and CDR2 ANQGSEA. CDR3 region: CSAGQGPGANVLTF. CDR3 DNA sequence: TGCAGCGCTGGACAGGGACCTGGGGCCAACGTCCTGACTTTC.

V usage is TRBV9 and J usage is TRBJ2-2; tentative D call: TRBD1 (6 bases). CDR3 length: 15 residues. The germline V gene has CDR1 SGDLS and CDR2 YYNGEE. The germline V and J ends were trimmed by 3 bases and 1 base, with 10 bases remaining between them. The CDR3 spells CASSAIQGNTGELFF. CDR3 nucleotide sequence: TGTGCCAGCAGCGCGATACAGGGGAACACCGGGGAGCTGTTTTTT.

This rearrangement joins TRBV2 to TRBJ1-2; D is uncertain. CDR3 length: 13 amino acids. Trimming took off 6 bases at V and 8 bases at J, with 16 bases between the two ends. CDR1 is SNHLY and CDR2 is FYNNEI in the germline V gene. CDR3 loop: CASRDLLTRGYTF. Written as DNA, the CDR3 is TGTGCCAGCAGGGACCTACTTACGAGGGGCTACACCTTC.